This is a list of T cell receptor beta chains from one sample in a study of blood T cell repertoires in COVID-19. Profiled with immunoSEQ multiplex PCR; TCRdb holds only in-frame clones, not every one. Found here are under 250,000 clones, around 84% of them singletons; the top ten hold over 2.5%. Source material: peripheral blood. These receptors were collected from a man aged 45-60 years who had recovered from COVID-19. Each CDR3 is given with its conserved first and last residue.

V gene: TRBV6-1
CDR3 protein: CASSDLGQGALVGQPQHF

V gene: TRBV28
CDR3 protein: CASRELNQPQHF

V gene: TRBV28
CDR3 protein: CASGLSYGYTF

V gene: TRBV23-1
CDR3 protein: CASSSVGAGEIPEGQETQYF

V gene: TRBV6-5
CDR3 protein: CASSTLVRNEQYF

V gene: TRBV27
CDR3 protein: CASSGQGRGETQYF

V gene: TRBV21-1
CDR3 protein: CASSTSSQGAFGNTIYF

V gene: TRBV24-1
CDR3 protein: CATTAAGEGTGELFF

V gene: TRBV7-7
CDR3 protein: CASSSSGGGETQYF

V gene: TRBV28
CDR3 protein: CASHSGTHYGYTF

V gene: TRBV19
CDR3 protein: CASSRDRAYGYTF

V gene: TRBV24-1
CDR3 protein: CATSENPGLAGLLGTQYF

V gene: TRBV12-3/TRBV12-4
CDR3 protein: CASSLQGPYEQYF

V gene: TRBV6-6
CDR3 protein: CASLGGGVGYTF

V gene: TRBV3-1/TRBV3-2
CDR3 protein: CASSLTGTRTQYF

V gene: TRBV18
CDR3 protein: CASSRGRASPLHF

V gene: TRBV30
CDR3 protein: CASKTGPVGGYTF

V gene: TRBV27
CDR3 protein: CASSLRGGRVSPLHF

V gene: TRBV4-2
CDR3 protein: CASSQEGSGRAGETQYF

V gene: TRBV7-2
CDR3 protein: CASSLGGQDGNTIYF

V gene: TRBV6-6
CDR3 protein: CASSLTGPTEAFF

V gene: TRBV19
CDR3 protein: CASSIVGTGGYEAFF

V gene: TRBV11-2
CDR3 protein: CASSLASGIVSSYEQYF

V gene: TRBV6-1
CDR3 protein: CASSERVFQPQHF

V gene: TRBV1
CDR3 protein: CTSSQHGTRGTGELFF

V gene: TRBV19
CDR3 protein: CASSLQGGSYEQYF

V gene: TRBV2
CDR3 protein: CASSEETRREQYF

V gene: TRBV18
CDR3 protein: CASSLTTSGRQETQYF

V gene: TRBV28
CDR3 protein: CASKGGSYSNQPQHF

V gene: TRBV11-2
CDR3 protein: CASSGAVQGLGGYTF

V gene: TRBV18
CDR3 protein: CASSPGLAPSTDTQYF

V gene: TRBV27
CDR3 protein: CASSLSTGAEQYF

V gene: TRBV6-6
CDR3 protein: CAIKLAGSNEQYF

V gene: TRBV28
CDR3 protein: CASSFFRKTNEQFF